A single sample gave rise to the 30 T cell receptor beta chains below, sequenced in a study of blood T cell repertoires in COVID-19. Sequencing used immunoSEQ multiplex PCR; TCRdb keeps in-frame clones, though not all of them. This table has about 220,000 clones, 70% to 85% appearing once. The sample consisted of PBMCs or T cells enriched from blood (not recorded which). The receptor set was obtained from a man aged 35 to 55 who had recovered from COVID-19.

The J gene is TRBJ1-5, the V gene TRBV12-3 or TRBV12-4, with TRBD1 identical over 7 bases. V shed 5 bases, J shed 7 bases, and the junction held 5 bases outside the gene matches. This CDR3 contains 13 residues. The CDR3 protein is CASSRLTGQPQHF. The DNA of the CDR3 is TGTGCCAGCAGTCGATTGACAGGGCAGCCCCAGCATTTT.

This chain uses TRBV2 with TRBJ1-6, with 11 positions matching TRBD1. Germline V gene sequence: CDR1 SNHLY, CDR2 FYNNEI. The CDR3 covers 17 residues. V lost 6 bases and J lost 10; bases outside the gene matches: 14. CDR3 sequence (DNA): TGTGCCAGCAGCACCCCGTGGGACAGGGGGTTGGAGTCACCCCTCCACTTT. Translated, it gives CASSTPWDRGLESPLHF.

The rearrangement links TRBV27 to TRBJ1-1, with 10 bases aligning to TRBD1. Germline CDR1 reads MNHEY; CDR2 reads SMNVEV (reference sequence). The CDR3 sequence is 14 residues long. J lost 10 bases, V lost 7 bases, and 12 bases had no gene match. The chain's CDR3 is CASTLTGDRGTAFF. The CDR3 bases are TGTGCCAGCACCCTCACTGGGGACAGGGGAACAGCTTTCTTT.

This chain connects TRBV28 to TRBJ2-2; D remains unclear. Between the trimmed V and J ends, which lost 4 bases and 6 bases, there was a span of 12 bases. The CDR3 is made up of 14 amino acids. Germline lookup yields CDR1 MDHEN and CDR2 SYDVKM. This CDR3 reads CASSSWQTPGELFF. The CDR3 DNA sequence: TGTGCCAGCAGTTCTTGGCAGACTCCCGGGGAGCTGTTTTTT.

This chain uses TRBV11-2 with TRBJ1-1; D unclear. V was pared by 6 bases and J by 1 base, with 12 bases between. The CDR3 extends over 14 amino acids. Germline lookup yields CDR1 SGHAT and CDR2 FQNNGV. Written as DNA, the CDR3 is TGTGCCAGCAGGACCACACGGGGGAACACTGAAGCTTTCTTT. This sequence encodes CASRTTRGNTEAFF.

The chain combines TRBV5-1 with TRBJ2-5, with 7 bases identical to TRBD2. The CDR3 runs to 14 residues. Germline values: CDR1 SGHRS, CDR2 YFSETQ. J gave up 7 bases and V 9 bases, and 15 bases lay outside the gene matches. Written as DNA, the CDR3 is TGCGCCACCCAGCTTATGTTGGGGGAGGGGACCCAGTACTTC. Protein sequence: CATQLMLGEGTQYF.

This chain links TRBV7-2 with TRBJ1-5; weak D call: TRBD1 (5 bases). CDR1 is SGHTA and CDR2 is FQGNSA in the germline V gene. The CDR3 has 16 residues. V was clipped by 1 base and J by 9 bases, with 19 bases between them. Here the CDR3 DNA reads TGTGCCAGCAGCTTAGGGGGGGTGGCGACAACGGGGCCCCAGCATTTT. Translated, it gives CASSLGGVATTGPQHF.

The chain combines TRBV12-3 or TRBV12-4 with TRBJ1-2, with a tentative D call TRBD1 (6 bases). The CDR3 runs 12 residues. Trimming removed 6 bases at V and 8 bases at J, with 13 bases between. The DNA of the CDR3 is TGTGCCAGCAGCCGTCGACAGGAAGGCTACACCTTC. Protein product: CASSRRQEGYTF.

This rearrangement joins TRBV25-1 to TRBJ1-4, with TRBD1 matching 9 bases. Germline lookup yields CDR1 MGHDK and CDR2 SYGVNS. The CDR3 sequence is 13 residues long. V shed 6 bases, J shed 6 bases, and the junction held 2 bases outside the gene matches. The CDR3 region is CASRRTGDEKLFF. Here the CDR3 DNA reads TGTGCCAGCAGACGGACAGGGGATGAAAAACTGTTTTTT.

V is TRBV10-3 and J is TRBJ1-3; D is unresolved. CDR1 ENHRY and CDR2 SYGVKD come from the germline V gene. The CDR3 has 15 amino acids. V was clipped by 10 bases and J by 1 base, with 17 bases between them. The CDR3 protein is CATGDWINSGNTIYF. As DNA, the CDR3 is TGTGCCACCGGAGACTGGATCAATTCTGGAAACACCATATATTTT.

The V and J genes are TRBV9 and TRBJ1-2; tentatively, D is TRBD1 (5 bases). The CDR3 contains 12 residues. CDR1 SGDLS and CDR2 YYNGEE come from the germline V gene. The V and J ends lost 3 bases and 5 bases respectively, with 8 bases between them. Here the CDR3 reads CASSGTGYGYTF. Written as DNA, the CDR3 is TGTGCCAGCAGCGGAACAGGATATGGCTACACCTTC.

The gene calls are TRBV5-1 and TRBJ1-1; TRBD1 matches at 10 bases. This CDR3 has 16 residues. Germline-derived CDR1 and CDR2 are SGHRS and YFSETQ. The junction had 4 bases not matched to a gene; V was cut back by 0 bases and J by 2 bases. CDR3 DNA sequence: TGCGCCAGCAGCTTGGGTGGGACAGGGGTTAACACTGAAGCTTTCTTT. This sequence encodes CASSLGGTGVNTEAFF. The whole variable domain, filled in from reference TRBV5-1 and TRBJ1-1, reads KAGVTQTPRYLIKTRGQQVTLSCSPISGHRSVSWYQQTPGQGLQFLFEYFSETQRNKGNFPGRFSGRQFSNSRSEMNVSTLELGDSALYLCASSLGGTGVNTEAFFGQGTRLTVV.

This clone was observed a single time. The rearrangement joins TRBV28 to TRBJ2-2; 8 bases agree with TRBD2. Trimming removed 3 bases from V and 1 base from J; junction bases left unmatched: 4. This CDR3 spans 16 amino acids. The germline CDR1 and CDR2 sequences are MDHEN and SYDVKM. CDR3 DNA sequence: TGTGCCAGCAGTTTTTCGCTAGCGGGGAACACCGGGGAGCTGTTTTTT. Translated: CASSFSLAGNTGELFF.

The genes are TRBV27 and TRBJ2-5; 10 nucleotides match TRBD2. Germline CDR1 reads MNHEY; CDR2 reads SMNVEV (reference sequence). Trimming at V came to 6 bases and at J to 2 bases, leaving 12 bases not matched to a gene. The CDR3 runs to 17 residues. The CDR3 region has the DNA TGTGCCAGCAGGTTTCGGGCTAGCGGGGGTCTTCAAGAGACCCAGTACTTC. As protein: CASRFRASGGLQETQYF.

The chain joins TRBV28 to TRBJ2-7; the D gene is possibly TRBD1 (5 bases). Germline CDR1 reads MDHEN; CDR2 reads SYDVKM. V lost 2 bases and J lost 3, with 11 bases in between. The CDR3 runs 14 residues. CDR3 DNA sequence: TGTGCCAGCAGTTTAACAGGATCCTACTACGAGCAGTACTTC. This sequence encodes CASSLTGSYYEQYF.

This clone was counted between two and nine times. The rearrangement uses TRBV6-4 and TRBJ2-3, with D maybe TRBD2 (6 bases). Looked up from germline, CDR1 is MRHNA and CDR2 is SNTAGT. The CDR3 runs 15 residues. V lost 3 bases and J 0 bases, leaving 10 bases between the germline ends. The DNA of the CDR3 is TGTGCCAGCAGTGAGCTAGCGCTAAGCACAGATACGCAGTATTTT. The encoded protein is CASSELALSTDTQYF.

This clone was counted only a few times. The CDR3 coding sequence is TGTGCCAGCACCCCGGACAGGGAAACCCACGAGCAGTACTTC. Translation: CASTPDRETHEQYF. The rearrangement links TRBV28 to TRBJ2-7; 8 positions match TRBD1. Germline CDR1 reads MDHEN; CDR2 reads SYDVKM. V shed 7 bases, J shed 5 bases, and the junction held 10 bases outside the gene matches. CDR3 length equals 14 residues.

The chain employs TRBV13 and TRBJ2-7; 7 bases line up with TRBD1. V gave up 5 bases and J gave up 4 bases; unmatched junction bases: 17. The CDR3 runs 17 residues. Germline V CDR1 and CDR2: PRHDT, FYEKMQ (reference sequence). The CDR3 sequence: CASSLPKGDRVFYEQYF. The CDR3 DNA reads TGTGCCAGCAGCCTCCCTAAAGGAGACAGGGTATTTTACGAGCAGTACTTC.

V and J are TRBV28 and TRBJ2-4; D possibly corresponds to TRBD1 (6 bases). The CDR3 extends over 18 amino acids. V was pared by 3 bases and J by 0 bases, with 18 bases between. Looked up from germline, CDR1 is MDHEN and CDR2 is SYDVKM. CDR3 protein: CASSFLDRTLLAKNIQYF. Here the CDR3 DNA reads TGTGCCAGCAGTTTCCTGGACAGAACCCTACTAGCCAAAAACATTCAGTACTTC.

The chain is built from TRBV13 and TRBJ1-4; no clear D. Germline V gene sequence: CDR1 PRHDT, CDR2 FYEKMQ (reference sequence). V lost 4 bases to trimming and J lost 8 bases, with 14 bases between them. CDR3 size: 14 residues. CDR3 amino acids: CASSSRVFGEKLFF. The CDR3 DNA follows: TGTGCCAGCAGCTCCCGGGTCTTTGGCGAAAAACTGTTTTTT.

The rearrangement joins TRBV7-2 to TRBJ1-5; D remains unclear. V dropped 5 bases and J dropped 7 bases, with 18 bases sitting between them. The CDR3 is 15 amino acids. The germline gives CDR1 SGHTA, CDR2 FQGNSA. The CDR3 spells CASSQQRAAGQPQHF. The CDR3 DNA reads TGTGCCAGCAGCCAACAACGGGCCGCGGGGCAGCCCCAGCATTTT.

V usage is TRBV29-1 and J usage is TRBJ1-1; TRBD1 is a possible D gene (5 bases). The CDR3 totals 12 residues. The V and J ends lost 4 bases and 1 base respectively, with 7 bases between them. Germline V gene lookup returns CDR1 SQVTM and CDR2 ANQGSEA. The CDR3 is CSVVTGNTEAFF. The CDR3 coding sequence is TGCAGCGTTGTCACAGGGAACACTGAAGCTTTCTTT.

V is TRBV11-3 and J is TRBJ1-1, with D perhaps TRBD1 (5 bases). The CDR3 is 14 amino acids. Trimming took 4 bases from V and 1 from J, leaving 10 bases between them. Germline CDR1 SGHNT, CDR2 YENEEA. The CDR3 sequence is CASSSVGENTEAFF. The CDR3 coding sequence is TGTGCCAGCAGCTCAGTAGGGGAGAACACTGAAGCTTTCTTT. Combining the CDR3 with reference TRBV11-3 and TRBJ1-1 gives the whole variable domain EAGVVQSPRYKIIEKKQPVAFWCNPISGHNTLYWYLQNLGQGPELLIRYENEEAVDDSQLPKDRFSAERLKGVDSTLKIQPAELGDSAVYLCASSSVGENTEAFFGQGTRLTVV.

The chain combines TRBV7-8 with TRBJ2-3, with D possibly matching TRBD2 (6 bases). This CDR3 has 13 residues. Trimming cost V 5 bases and J 4 bases, with 10 bases left between them. Germline assignment: CDR1 SGHVS and CDR2 FQNEAQ. CDR3 DNA: TGTGCCAGCAGCCCGGAGGGGCCAGATACGCAGTATTTT. Its translation is CASSPEGPDTQYF.

On this clone itself: This CDR3 is also generated by other DNA sequences in the sample. The chain has TRBV27 and TRBJ1-2, with 12 bases matching TRBD1. The germline V gene encodes CDR1 MNHEY and CDR2 SMNVEV (reference sequence). The V gene end was trimmed by 3 bases and the J gene end by 5 bases; junction bases not matched to a gene: 4. This CDR3 comprises 15 residues. DNA for the CDR3: TGTGCCAGCAGTTTCAGGGACAGGGGGCGTTATGGCTACACCTTC. This translates into CASSFRDRGRYGYTF.

This rearrangement joins TRBV7-2 to TRBJ2-5, with 14 bases lining up with TRBD2. Trimming removed 1 base from V and 5 bases from J; junction bases left unmatched: 3. The CDR3 is 16 residues long. Germline assignment: CDR1 SGHTA and CDR2 FQGNSA. The CDR3, as DNA: TGTGCCAGCAGCTTAGAGGGACTAGCGGGGGCCGAGACCCAGTACTTC. This codes for CASSLEGLAGAETQYF.

The genes are TRBV28 and TRBJ1-4, with D possibly matching TRBD1 (5 bases). CDR3 size: 16 residues. Germline V gene data show CDR1 as MDHEN and CDR2 as SYDVKM. Trimming cost V 2 bases and J 0 bases, with 10 bases left between them. DNA of the CDR3: TGTGCCAGCAGTTTAGTGGGGGGTGCAACTAATGAAAAACTGTTTTTT. Its translation: CASSLVGGATNEKLFF.

The chain joins TRBV6-8 to TRBJ1-5; no firm D call. Trimming cost V 10 bases and J 3 bases, with 4 bases left between them. CDR1 is MNHGY and CDR2 is SAAAGT in the germline V gene. CDR3 length: 10 amino acids. The CDR3 here is CAIHNQPQHF. For the CDR3, the DNA is TGTGCCATCCACAATCAGCCCCAGCATTTT.

This clone was seen just once. This chain connects TRBV6-5 to TRBJ2-5; a weak D match, TRBD2 (5 bases). With 6 bases removed from V and 4 bases from J, the gap between germline ends came to 12 bases. Germline CDR1 is MNHEY and CDR2 is SVGAGI. The length of the CDR3 is 13 residues. This CDR3 reads CASRMPGGETQYF. The CDR3 nucleotides read TGTGCCAGCAGAATGCCCGGAGGAGAGACCCAGTACTTC.

The chain carries TRBV19 and TRBJ1-5; TRBD1 matches at 8 bases. Trimming cost V 3 bases and J 3 bases; bases outside gene matches: 4. The CDR3 sequence is 15 residues long. Germline assignment: CDR1 LNHDA and CDR2 SQIVND (reference sequence). The CDR3: CASSIRGRNNQPQHF. The DNA of the CDR3 is TGTGCCAGTAGTATCAGGGGGCGGAACAATCAGCCCCAGCATTTT.